One and the same sample provided the 20 T cell receptor beta chains below, sequenced in a study of shared clonotypes between healthy human individuals. Generated by immunoSEQ multiplex PCR, the TCRdb table keeps only in-frame clones and is missing some. The sample has under 2.5 million clones, less than 95% seen once. Sequencing used naive CD4+ T cells from PBMCs. Subset described: CD45RA+ positively selected. Receptors originate from a man between 18 and 29 years old in good health. Some clones in this sample may be carry-over from other donors' samples.

This chain joins TRBV30 and TRBJ2-4; D call uncertain. V was cut by 5 bases and J by 4 bases, with 6 bases left in between. The germline gives CDR1 GTSNPN, CDR2 SVGIG (reference sequence). The CDR3 has 11 amino acids. CDR3 coding DNA: TGTGCCTGGGAGCGTAAAAACATTCAGTACTTC. It encodes CAWERKNIQYF.

In regard to this clone: Other DNA sequences in this specimen translate into the identical CDR3. Here the CDR3 DNA reads TGTGCCAGCAGTGATCCCAGGGGCACTAATGAAAAACTGTTTTTT. It yields the protein CASSDPRGTNEKLFF. The chain has TRBV25-1 and TRBJ1-4; weak D call: TRBD1 (6 bases). V was cut by 3 bases and J by 2 bases, with 10 bases left in between. CDR3 length: 15 amino acids. Per germline, CDR1 MGHDK and CDR2 SYGVNS.

The chain links TRBV7-9 to TRBJ2-7; 8 bases agree with TRBD2. After removal of 4 bases from V and 3 bases from J, the junction contained 8 bases not matched to a gene. The CDR3 totals 15 residues. CDR1 is SEHNR, CDR2 FQNEAQ, per germline (reference sequence). The DNA of the CDR3 is TGTGCCAGCAGCTCGGGGGCGGGAGGATACTACGAGCAGTACTTC. It yields the protein CASSSGAGGYYEQYF.

This chain links TRBV18 with TRBJ2-3; tentative D call: TRBD2 (6 bases). V was clipped by 3 bases and J by 1 base, with 11 bases between them. CDR1 is KGHSH and CDR2 is LQKENI in the germline V gene. This CDR3 is 15 amino acids long. CDR3 protein: CASSPGLRRTDTQYF. CDR3 DNA: TGTGCCAGCTCACCGGGACTTAGGCGCACAGATACGCAGTATTTT.

The rearrangement joins TRBV27 to TRBJ1-5; D is undetermined. Germline lookup yields CDR1 MNHEY and CDR2 SMNVEV (reference sequence). This CDR3 contains 15 residues. V lost 2 bases, J lost 4 bases, and 12 bases lay in between. The CDR3 sequence: CASSLNGRPNQPQHF. The CDR3 DNA reads as TGTGCCAGCAGTTTAAACGGGCGGCCTAATCAGCCCCAGCATTTT.

The chain has TRBV9 and TRBJ1-3, with 7 nucleotides matching TRBD1. With 1 base clipped from V and 4 bases from J, the junction kept 8 bases outside the gene matches. Germline CDR1 and CDR2: SGDLS and YYNGEE. There are 16 residues in the CDR3. In nucleotides, the CDR3 is TGTGCCAGCAGCGTACAGGGGGGGAGTCCCGGAAACACCATATATTTT. Protein: CASSVQGGSPGNTIYF.

The chain couples TRBV27 to TRBJ2-7, with TRBD1 as a possible D gene (6 bases). V lost 2 bases, J lost 6 bases, and 23 bases lay in between. This CDR3 contains 17 residues. Looked up from germline, CDR1 is MNHEY and CDR2 is SMNVEV (reference sequence). The CDR3 reads CASSLNPQVALGGEQYF. The CDR3 coding sequence is TGTGCCAGCAGTTTAAATCCCCAGGTCGCCCTAGGGGGCGAGCAGTACTTC.

A single count supports this clone. The chain joins TRBV27 to TRBJ2-2, with D maybe TRBD2 (5 bases). The CDR3 is made up of 13 amino acids. V lost 9 bases and J lost 1, with 9 bases in between. Germline V lookup: CDR1 MNHEY, CDR2 SMNVEV (reference sequence). The CDR3 DNA sequence: TGTGCCAGTAGAGGGAGGAACACCGGGGAGCTGTTTTTT. Its translation: CASRGRNTGELFF.

The rearrangement links TRBV7-2 to TRBJ2-1; a weak D match, TRBD2 (5 bases). The CDR3 length is 17 residues. Germline CDR1 and CDR2: SGHTA and FQGNSA. V lost 3 bases, J lost 0 bases, and 15 bases lay in between. CDR3 region: CASSLIGIASSYNEQFF. Written as DNA, the CDR3 is TGTGCCAGCAGCTTGATCGGGATCGCGAGCTCCTACAATGAGCAGTTCTTC.

The V call is TRBV9, the J call TRBJ2-7, with TRBD2 identical over 9 bases. Trimming cost V 3 bases and J 1 base; bases outside gene matches: 5. This CDR3 has 15 amino acids. Germline V gene data show CDR1 as SGDLS and CDR2 as YYNGEE. Written as DNA, the CDR3 is TGTGCCAGCAGCGCGCATCTAGCGGGGTCCTACGAGCAGTACTTC. Protein: CASSAHLAGSYEQYF.

V and J are TRBV5-1 and TRBJ1-2; no reliable D call. This CDR3 is built from 14 residues. V dropped 4 bases and J dropped 2 bases, with 12 bases sitting between them. Germline V CDR1 and CDR2: SGHRS, YFSETQ. CDR3 loop: CASSPQPLNYGYTF. The CDR3, as DNA: TGCGCCAGCAGCCCCCAGCCCCTAAACTATGGCTACACCTTC.

The chain joins TRBV11-2 to TRBJ1-3; 8 bases match TRBD1. J was trimmed by 0 bases and V by 5 bases; bases with no gene match: 0. The CDR3 runs 14 residues. Germline V gene data show CDR1 as SGHAT and CDR2 as FQNNGV. The DNA for the CDR3 is TGTGCCAGCAGCGACAGGGGCTCTGGAAACACCATATATTTT. Translation gives CASSDRGSGNTIYF.

This chain joins TRBV2 and TRBJ2-1, with D unclear. V was shortened by 4 bases and J by 0 bases, with 13 bases between the two germline ends. The CDR3 loop spans 16 amino acids. CDR1 SNHLY and CDR2 FYNNEI come from the germline V gene. The CDR3 protein is CASSATFLSSYNEQFF. CDR3 in DNA: TGTGCCAGCAGTGCCACCTTTTTGAGCTCCTACAATGAGCAGTTCTTC.

As regards this clone: Other DNA sequences in this specimen translate into the identical CDR3. The chain joins TRBV10-3 to TRBJ2-7; the match to TRBD2 covers 10 bases. CDR1 ENHRY and CDR2 SYGVKD come from the germline V gene. After removal of 4 bases from V and 3 bases from J, the junction contained 0 bases not matched to a gene. The CDR3 runs to 13 residues. The CDR3 DNA follows: TGTGCCATCAGTGGGACTAGCGGCTACGAGCAGTACTTC. Amino acids: CAISGTSGYEQYF.

Only one count was recorded for this clone. The V and J genes are TRBV4-1 and TRBJ1-1, with 9 bases that match TRBD1. The CDR3 sequence is 14 residues long. V shed 1 base and J 5 bases; nucleotides not matched to a gene: 2. The germline CDR1 and CDR2 sequences are MGHRA and YSYEKL. CDR3 protein: CASSQATGGTEAFF. CDR3 bases: TGCGCCAGCAGCCAAGCGACAGGGGGGACTGAAGCTTTCTTT.

The chain is built from TRBV18 and TRBJ2-7, with D possibly matching TRBD2 (5 bases). Germline V CDR1 and CDR2: KGHSH, LQKENI. The CDR3 is 11 amino acids. Deletions cut 3 bases from V and 7 bases from J, with 7 bases between. CDR3 coding DNA: TGTGCCAGCTCACCCCGGGAAGAGCAGTACTTC. Its protein is CASSPREEQYF.

The CDR3 DNA reads as TGCAGCGTTGAAGATCTGCGAGCGGGAGTTTACAATGAGCAGTTCTTC. Residues: CSVEDLRAGVYNEQFF. The chain combines TRBV29-1 with TRBJ2-1; 8 bases are a match to TRBD2. V lost 0 bases to trimming and J lost 4 bases; unmatched junction nucleotides: 8. Germline V lookup: CDR1 SQVTM, CDR2 ANQGSEA. The length of the CDR3 is 16 residues.

The chain couples TRBV25-1 to TRBJ2-2; the match to TRBD1 covers 9 bases. There are 15 residues in the CDR3. Germline V gene data show CDR1 as MGHDK and CDR2 as SYGVNS. V lost 6 bases, J lost 3 bases, and 5 bases stayed unmatched. Here the CDR3 reads CASRKGQGHTGELFF. For the CDR3, the DNA is TGTGCCAGCAGGAAGGGACAGGGTCACACCGGGGAGCTGTTTTTT.

The genes are TRBV5-4 and TRBJ2-7, with unresolved D. The CDR3 is made up of 12 amino acids. Looked up from germline, CDR1 is SGHNT and CDR2 is YYREEE (reference sequence). V shed 6 bases and J shed 3 bases, with 10 bases lying between them. The CDR3 DNA reads TGTGCCAGCACCCCCGGTCGCTACGAGCAGTACTTC. It is translated as CASTPGRYEQYF.

CDR3 bases: TGTGCCAGCAGCTTAATAGGGACTGGGGCCAACGTCCTGACTTTC. Protein sequence: CASSLIGTGANVLTF. This chain uses TRBV7-2 with TRBJ2-6; D ambiguous. The V end lost 2 bases, the J end lost 2 bases, and 7 bases lay between the germline ends. The CDR3 extends over 15 amino acids. Germline loops: CDR1 SGHTA, CDR2 FQGNSA.